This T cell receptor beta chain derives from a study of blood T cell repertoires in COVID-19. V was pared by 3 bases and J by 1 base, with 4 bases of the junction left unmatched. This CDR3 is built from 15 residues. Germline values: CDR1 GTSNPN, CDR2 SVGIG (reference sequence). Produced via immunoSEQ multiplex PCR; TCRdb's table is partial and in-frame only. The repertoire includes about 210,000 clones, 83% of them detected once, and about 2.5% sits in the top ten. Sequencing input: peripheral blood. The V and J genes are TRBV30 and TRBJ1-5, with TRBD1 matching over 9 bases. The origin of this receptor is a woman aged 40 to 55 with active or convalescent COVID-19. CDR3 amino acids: CAWSSGTGSNQPQHF. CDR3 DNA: TGTGCCTGGAGCTCCGGGACAGGGAGCAATCAGCCCCAGCATTTT.